Listed here are 17 T cell receptor beta chains from one sample, sequenced in a study of neoadjuvant anti-PD-1 for oral cavity cancer. The time point is: after neoadjuvant nivolumab, at surgical resection. TCRdb keeps only in-frame clones here, not all; method: immunoSEQ multiplex PCR. The sample holds around 7,500 clones; 62% are singletons and the top ten take around 3.5%. Sequencing used PBMCs, obtained after nivolumab (anti-PD-1) treatment. The receptors shown here come from a person aged 35 to 85 with oral cavity squamous cell carcinoma.

The gene calls are TRBV7-2 and TRBJ1-2; no firm D call. The CDR3 runs to 14 residues. CDR1 is SGHTA and CDR2 is FQGNSA in the germline V gene. Trimming took off 5 bases at V and 8 bases at J, with 18 bases between the two ends. The CDR3 spells CASSLLGRDGGYTF. The CDR3 coding sequence is TGTGCCAGCAGCCTACTGGGTAGGGATGGCGGCTACACCTTC.

The chain is built from TRBV7-3 and TRBJ2-7; D perhaps matches TRBD2 (5 bases). Germline V gene sequence: CDR1 SGHTA, CDR2 FQGTGA. The CDR3 runs 15 residues. V lost 5 bases, J lost 6 bases, and 20 bases lay in between. CDR3 in amino acids: CASSPPGRGKGEQYF. CDR3 nucleotides: TGTGCCAGCAGCCCGCCCGGACGGGGAAAAGGCGAGCAGTACTTC.

The CDR3 sequence: CASSSLGKADNEQFF. The DNA for the CDR3 is TGTGCCAGCAGCTCCTTGGGAAAGGCGGACAATGAGCAGTTCTTC. The chain has TRBV5-6 and TRBJ2-1; D ambiguous. The V gene lost 3 bases and the J gene lost 5 bases, with 15 bases spanning the gap. The CDR3 is made up of 15 amino acids. Germline CDR1 reads SGHDT; CDR2 reads YYEEEE. Combining the CDR3 with reference TRBV5-6 and TRBJ2-1 gives the whole variable domain DAGVTQSPTHLIKTRGQQVTLRCSPKSGHDTVSWYQQALGQGPQFIFQYYEEEERQRGNFPDRFSGHQFPNYSSELNVNALLLGDSALYLCASSSLGKADNEQFFGPGTRLTVL.

There are a few counts of this clone. The chain uses TRBV7-2 and TRBJ1-2; TRBD1 matches at 8 bases. The CDR3 is made up of 17 amino acids. V gave up 5 bases and J gave up 2 bases; unmatched junction bases: 13. Germline V lookup: CDR1 SGHTA, CDR2 FQGNSA. The CDR3 here is CASSRRTQTGDNYGYTF. The CDR3 bases are TGTGCCAGCAGCCGACGGACTCAGACAGGGGACAACTATGGCTACACCTTC.

This clone was seen more than once but under ten times. This chain uses TRBV2 with TRBJ1-5; possibly TRBD1 for D (5 bases). The V and J ends lost 5 bases and 4 bases respectively, with 12 bases between them. CDR1 is SNHLY, CDR2 FYNNEI, per germline. CDR3 size: 14 residues. CDR3 region: CASSPGTSNQPQHF. CDR3 DNA sequence: TGTGCCAGCAGTCCAGGGACTTCTAATCAGCCCCAGCATTTT.

This chain uses TRBV10-3 with TRBJ1-1; D not certain. Germline lookup yields CDR1 ENHRY and CDR2 SYGVKD. Trimming shortened V by 2 bases and J by 1 base, and 8 bases separated the two germline ends. CDR3 length: 14 residues. CDR3 DNA sequence: TGTGCCATCAGTGAGATTTACAGGAACACTGAAGCTTTCTTT. This encodes CAISEIYRNTEAFF.

CDR3 loop: CASSRDTNYEQYF. The CDR3 DNA reads TGTGCCAGCAGCCGGGATACCAACTACGAGCAGTACTTC. The chain uses TRBV5-5 and TRBJ2-7, with D perhaps TRBD2 (5 bases). V lost 4 bases and J 3 bases, leaving 11 bases between the germline ends. The CDR3 spans 13 residues. The germline gives CDR1 SGHKS, CDR2 YYEKEE (reference sequence).

The chain uses TRBV7-6 and TRBJ1-1; no clear D. Germline CDR1 and CDR2: SGHVS and FNYEAQ. V shed 5 bases and J shed 1 base, with 8 bases lying between them. There are 13 residues in the CDR3. The CDR3 reads CASSTTANTEAFF. The CDR3 DNA follows: TGTGCCAGCAGCACCACAGCGAACACTGAAGCTTTCTTT. Full variable domain (remainder filled in from reference TRBV7-6 and TRBJ1-1): GAGVSQSPRYKVTKRGQDVALRCDPISGHVSLYWYRQALGQGPEFLTYFNYEAQQDKSGLPNDRFSAERPEGSISTLTIQRTEQRDSAMYRCASSTTANTEAFFGQGTRLTVV.

This clone was seen more than once but under ten times. The chain is built from TRBV5-1 and TRBJ1-6; D gene ambiguous. Trimming pared 0 bases from V and 5 bases from J, leaving 9 bases between. Germline assignment: CDR1 SGHRS and CDR2 YFSETQ. The CDR3 is 15 residues long. CDR3 residues: CASSLDGSNNSPLHF. CDR3 in DNA: TGCGCCAGCAGCTTGGATGGCAGCAATAATTCACCCCTCCACTTT.

The chain has TRBV18 and TRBJ2-2; D is unresolved. Trimming took off 2 bases at V and 3 bases at J, with 4 bases between the two ends. Germline CDR1 and CDR2: KGHSH and LQKENI. There are 13 residues in the CDR3. CDR3 in DNA: TGTGCCAGCTCACCAAAGGACACCGGGGAGCTGTTTTTT. This codes for CASSPKDTGELFF.

The V gene is TRBV5-1, the J gene TRBJ1-1, with a weak D call TRBD1 (5 bases). Germline lookup yields CDR1 SGHRS and CDR2 YFSETQ. V dropped 4 bases and J dropped 1 base, with 17 bases sitting between them. The CDR3 spans 16 residues. The CDR3 DNA reads TGCGCCAGCAGCCCATGGCGGGGCCGGGAGAACACTGAAGCTTTCTTT. This gives the protein CASSPWRGRENTEAFF.

In its sample, this clone was seen a few times. This chain uses TRBV5-4 with TRBJ2-7; D gene ambiguous. CDR1 is SGHNT and CDR2 is YYREEE in the germline V gene (reference sequence). V lost 0 bases to trimming and J lost 7 bases, with 11 bases between them. This CDR3 comprises 13 residues. The CDR3 region is CASSLGGSREQYF. CDR3 bases: TGTGCCAGCAGCTTGGGGGGATCCCGGGAGCAGTACTTC. Full variable domain (missing parts from reference TRBV5-4 and TRBJ2-7): ETGVTQSPTHLIKTRGQQVTLRCSSQSGHNTVSWYQQALGQGPQFIFQYYREEENGRGNFPPRFSGLQFPNYSSELNVNALELDDSALYLCASSLGGSREQYFGPGTRLTVT.

The chain uses TRBV9 and TRBJ1-1, with TRBD1 as a possible D gene (6 bases). Trimming took 0 bases from V and 4 from J, leaving 10 bases between them. Per the germline V gene, CDR1 is SGDLS and CDR2 is YYNGEE. There are 14 residues in the CDR3. The CDR3 nucleotides are TGTGCCAGCAGCGTAGAGATACAGGGCACTGAAGCTTTCTTT. Residues: CASSVEIQGTEAFF.

This clone showed up just a few times. The gene calls are TRBV7-3 and TRBJ1-1; D perhaps matches TRBD1 (5 bases). Trimming cost V 2 bases and J 11 bases, with 12 bases left between them. This CDR3 spans 12 amino acids. Germline CDR1 reads SGHTA; CDR2 reads FQGTGA. The CDR3: CASSLGPGLAFF. CDR3 DNA: TGTGCCAGCAGCTTAGGGCCGGGGCTGGCTTTCTTT. Filled out from reference TRBV7-3 and TRBJ1-1, the complete variable domain reads GAGVSQTPSNKVTEKGKYVELRCDPISGHTALYWYRQSLGQGPEFLIYFQGTGAADDSGLPNDRFFAVRPEGSVSTLKIQRTERGDSAVYLCASSLGPGLAFFGQGTRLTVV.

The rearrangement links TRBV6-4 to TRBJ1-6, with D possibly matching TRBD1 (5 bases). V was cut by 5 bases and J by 7 bases, with 12 bases left in between. The CDR3 spans 14 residues. Germline loops: CDR1 MRHNA, CDR2 SNTAGT. CDR3 DNA sequence: TGTGCCAGCAGTTCCCGGGGGGACAATTCACCCCTCCACTTT. It specifies CASSSRGDNSPLHF.

J is TRBJ2-7 and V is TRBV9; 9 nucleotides line up with TRBD1. CDR3 length: 13 residues. The V gene's germline CDR1 is SGDLS and CDR2 YYNGEE. Germline trimming cut 4 bases from V and 4 bases from J; bases unmatched to any gene: 3. Here the CDR3 reads CASSTGTGYEQYF. Written as DNA, the CDR3 is TGTGCCAGCAGCACCGGGACAGGGTACGAGCAGTACTTC.

Worth noting for this clone: Mismatch with germline at one junction end may stem from a read error. This chain connects TRBV6-1 to TRBJ1-6, with D possibly being TRBD1 (5 bases). There are 14 residues in the CDR3. CDR1 is MNHNS and CDR2 is SASEGT in the germline V gene. The CDR3 DNA is TGTGCCAGCAGCAGGGACTCCAATAATTCACCCCTCCACTTT. Its translation: CASSRDSNNSPLHF.